Presented here are 32 T cell receptor beta chains from one specimen sequenced in a study of a mutant IDH1 vaccine in newly diagnosed glioma. Data came from immunoSEQ multiplex PCR; TCRdb stores just in-frame clones and leaves some out. The table records about 92,000 clones, 80% to 90% of them present only once. Time point of the sample: baseline, week 1 (first vaccination visit). The treatment here: pre-vaccination baseline after standard-of-care therapy. Here the sequenced sample was PBMCs, taken from a glioma patient treated with radiotherapy, temozolomide or both. The receptors stem from a woman aged 50 to 65 with glioma.

The chain has TRBV9 and TRBJ1-3, with D unresolved. The CDR3 has 15 amino acids. The V end lost 3 bases, the J end lost 0 bases, and 10 bases lay between the germline ends. From germline, CDR1 is SGDLS and CDR2 YYNGEE. DNA for the CDR3: TGTGCCAGCAGCGCGCAAGGGATCTCTGGAAACACCATATATTTT. Translating gives CASSAQGISGNTIYF.

CDR3 sequence: CASSPTEGRQPQHF. CDR3 bases: TGTGCCAGCAGTCCCACAGAGGGAAGACAGCCCCAGCATTTT. V and J are TRBV2 and TRBJ1-5; D is unclear. The CDR3 has 14 amino acids. V was pared by 5 bases and J by 7 bases, with 15 bases between. Germline V CDR1 and CDR2: SNHLY, FYNNEI.

The chain is built from TRBV28 and TRBJ1-2; 8 nucleotides agree with TRBD1. CDR3 size: 14 residues. The germline V gene encodes CDR1 MDHEN and CDR2 SYDVKM. The J segment lost 5 bases and the V segment lost 7 bases, leaving 9 bases of the junction unmatched. CDR3 sequence: CASTTQGARYGYTF. CDR3 in DNA: TGTGCCAGCACCACCCAGGGGGCGCGGTATGGCTACACCTTC.

This chain links TRBV6-1 with TRBJ1-5; tentatively, D is TRBD1 (6 bases). The CDR3 totals 15 residues. Trimming took off 2 bases at V and 3 bases at J, with 11 bases between the two ends. Germline CDR1 is MNHNS and CDR2 is SASEGT. The CDR3: CASSEYQGTNQPQHF. The CDR3 DNA is TGTGCCAGCAGTGAATACCAGGGGACCAATCAGCCCCAGCATTTT.

The chain has TRBV5-1 and TRBJ2-5; D might be TRBD1 or TRBD2, each matching 5 bases. The CDR3 runs 14 residues. Trimming took 5 bases from V and 1 from J, leaving 12 bases between them. CDR1 and CDR2 from the germline V gene are SGHRS and YFSETQ. The CDR3 spells CASSSSGTQETQYF. The DNA of the CDR3 is TGCGCCAGCAGTTCTTCAGGGACCCAAGAGACCCAGTACTTC.

DNA of the CDR3: TGTGCCAGCATCAACAACAATGAGCAGTTCTTC. As protein: CASINNNEQFF. The V and J genes are TRBV6-6 and TRBJ2-1; D remains ambiguous. This CDR3 is built from 11 residues. The V and J ends lost 7 bases and 5 bases respectively, with 6 bases between them. Germline loops: CDR1 MNHNY, CDR2 SVGAGI (reference sequence).

The chain couples TRBV9 to TRBJ1-4; D gene uncertain. This CDR3 has 15 amino acids. Trimming took 4 bases from V and 6 from J, leaving 16 bases between them. Germline V lookup: CDR1 SGDLS, CDR2 YYNGEE. The CDR3 DNA follows: TGTGCCAGCAGCCCATACCCGCTTTATGATGAAAAACTGTTTTTT. It yields the protein CASSPYPLYDEKLFF.

The chain employs TRBV9 and TRBJ1-1; the D is unclear. The V end lost 3 bases, the J end lost 3 bases, and 15 bases lay between the germline ends. The CDR3 totals 15 residues. Germline CDR1 reads SGDLS; CDR2 reads YYNGEE. The CDR3 loop is CASSGGPVWDTEAFF. The CDR3 DNA follows: TGTGCCAGCAGCGGAGGGCCTGTATGGGACACTGAAGCTTTCTTT. Full variable domain (remainder filled in from reference TRBV9 and TRBJ1-1): DSGVTQTPKHLITATGQRVTLRCSPRSGDLSVYWYQQSLDQGLQFLIQYYNGEERAKGNILERFSAQQFPDLHSELNLSSLELGDSALYFCASSGGPVWDTEAFFGQGTRLTVV.

The J gene is TRBJ2-7, the V gene TRBV2; D not resolved. Per the germline V gene, CDR1 is SNHLY and CDR2 is FYNNEI. Trimming cost V 3 bases and J 6 bases, with 9 bases left between them. This CDR3 is built from 12 residues. CDR3 nucleotides: TGTGCCAGCAGTGACCCTACACCCGAGCAGTACTTC. This encodes CASSDPTPEQYF.

The genes are TRBV7-2 and TRBJ1-4; D unclear. V shed 5 bases and J shed 16 bases, with 23 bases lying between them. Germline CDR1 is SGHTA and CDR2 is FQGNSA. This CDR3 has 14 residues. CDR3 nucleotides: TGTGCCAGCAGCGCGGTCCCTCGCGGGAAGAAGGAGTTTTTT. This encodes CASSAVPRGKKEFF.

This clone appeared a single time. The chain links TRBV6-6 to TRBJ1-6; the D gene is possibly TRBD1 (5 bases). V lost 2 bases and J lost 8, with 13 bases in between. CDR3 size: 15 residues. Germline CDR1 MNHNY, CDR2 SVGAGI (reference sequence). In DNA form, the CDR3 reads TGTGCCAGCAGTTACATTGCGGGGCGAGATTCACCCCTCCACTTT. Protein sequence: CASSYIAGRDSPLHF.

This sequence joins TRBV2 and TRBJ2-2; D gene ambiguous. V was cut by 6 bases and J by 1 base, with 12 bases left in between. CDR1 is SNHLY and CDR2 is FYNNEI in the germline V gene. This CDR3 is 15 amino acids long. CDR3: CASRVEKGNTGELFF. The CDR3 nucleotides are TGTGCCAGCAGGGTCGAAAAGGGGAACACCGGGGAGCTGTTTTTT.

J is TRBJ2-5 and V is TRBV7-2; tentatively, D is TRBD2 (6 bases). Trimming shortened V by 2 bases and J by 0 bases, and 10 bases separated the two germline ends. This CDR3 has 15 amino acids. The germline CDR1 and CDR2 sequences are SGHTA and FQGNSA. CDR3 protein: CASSLRGTYQETQYF. The DNA for the CDR3 is TGTGCCAGCAGCTTACGGGGGACTTACCAAGAGACCCAGTACTTC.

V usage is TRBV6-5 and J usage is TRBJ2-6; TRBD1 matches 8 bases. The CDR3 runs to 15 residues. J was trimmed by 0 bases and V by 10 bases; bases with no gene match: 5. Germline CDR1 is MNHEY and CDR2 is SVGAGI. The CDR3 sequence: CAISRGRSGANVLTF. DNA for the CDR3: TGTGCCATTTCCAGGGGGCGCTCTGGGGCCAACGTCCTGACTTTC.

This chain connects TRBV5-4 to TRBJ2-3; no reliable D call. V was cut by 4 bases and J by 2 bases, with 14 bases left in between. Germline-derived CDR1 and CDR2 are SGHNT and YYREEE (reference sequence). The CDR3 spans 15 residues. The CDR3 loop is CASSLEASVTDTQYF. The CDR3 bases are TGTGCCAGCAGCCTTGAAGCATCAGTCACAGATACGCAGTATTTT.

The rearrangement uses TRBV4-1 and TRBJ2-4; D is perhaps TRBD1 (6 bases). Germline CDR1 reads MGHRA; CDR2 reads YSYEKL. The CDR3 sequence is 16 residues long. Trimming took 3 bases from V and 0 from J, leaving 12 bases between them. For the CDR3, the DNA is TGCGCCAGCAGCCACACAGGGACACTAGCCAAAAACATTCAGTACTTC. This translates into CASSHTGTLAKNIQYF.

The chain uses TRBV4-1 and TRBJ1-1; D might be TRBD1 (6 bases). CDR1 is MGHRA, CDR2 YSYEKL, per germline. CDR3 length: 17 amino acids. V lost 4 bases and J 6 bases, leaving 24 bases between the germline ends. The CDR3 sequence is CASSPTRQELTRAEAFF. The CDR3 DNA is TGCGCCAGCAGCCCCACACGACAGGAGTTAACTCGGGCTGAAGCTTTCTTT.

This chain uses TRBV6-1 with TRBJ2-1; 8 positions match TRBD1. Trimming took 6 bases from V and 5 from J; bases not matched to a gene: 6. Germline V CDR1 and CDR2: MNHNS, SASEGT. The CDR3 consists of 14 residues. Here the CDR3 reads CASRGQVRDNEQFF. CDR3 coding DNA: TGTGCCAGCAGGGGACAGGTCAGGGACAATGAGCAGTTCTTC.

The J gene is TRBJ2-2, the V gene TRBV2; no clear D. Trimming removed 10 bases from V and 0 bases from J, with 18 bases in between. CDR1 is SNHLY and CDR2 is FYNNEI in the germline V gene. There are 16 residues in the CDR3. The CDR3 is CAMPRFPAANTGELFF. CDR3 DNA sequence: TGTGCCATGCCCCGTTTCCCAGCCGCGAACACCGGGGAGCTGTTTTTT.

The V call is TRBV18, the J call TRBJ2-3; the D gene is possibly TRBD1 (5 bases). The CDR3 contains 13 residues. Germline CDR1 reads KGHSH; CDR2 reads LQKENI. The V end lost 2 bases, the J end lost 7 bases, and 10 bases lay between the germline ends. The CDR3 coding sequence is TGTGCCAGCTCACCAATCAGGGCTTATACGCAGTATTTT. The encoded protein is CASSPIRAYTQYF. The full variable domain, rest sourced from reference TRBV18 and TRBJ2-3, is NAGVMQNPRHLVRRRGQEARLRCSPMKGHSHVYWYRQLPEEGLKFMVYLQKENIIDESGMPKERFSAEFPKEGPSILRIQQVVRGDSAAYFCASSPIRAYTQYFGPGTRLTVL.

The CDR3 DNA reads as TGTGCCAGCAGTCGCGGATACTCTGGAAACACCATATATTTT. This encodes CASSRGYSGNTIYF. The chain couples TRBV27 to TRBJ1-3, with unresolved D. The germline V gene encodes CDR1 MNHEY and CDR2 SMNVEV (reference sequence). The CDR3 length is 14 residues. Trimming left V 5 bases short and J 0 bases short, with 8 bases between.

The V call is TRBV30, the J call TRBJ1-4; 11 bases are a match to TRBD1. Per germline, CDR1 GTSNPN and CDR2 SVGIG (reference sequence). This CDR3 comprises 16 residues. Unmatched junction bases numbered 5, after V lost 2 bases and J lost 3 bases. The CDR3 nucleotides are TGTGCCTGGAGTCCGGGACAGGGGGTTCCTAATGAAAAACTGTTTTTT. Encoded protein: CAWSPGQGVPNEKLFF.

The rearrangement joins TRBV7-8 to TRBJ2-7; 11 bases match TRBD1. This CDR3 is built from 18 residues. Germline lookup yields CDR1 SGHVS and CDR2 FQNEAQ. The V and J ends lost 2 bases and 4 bases, in that order; junction bases with no gene match: 13. As DNA, the CDR3 is TGTGCCAGCAGCTTATCCCCCGGGACAGGGGGTTTTAAGTACGAGCAGTACTTC. It translates to CASSLSPGTGGFKYEQYF.

The genes are TRBV9 and TRBJ1-4; D unclear. The germline CDR1 and CDR2 sequences are SGDLS and YYNGEE. The CDR3 spans 13 residues. Trimming left V 5 bases short and J 8 bases short, with 13 bases between. The CDR3 DNA sequence: TGTGCCAGCAGTACCGGGAGGGCCGAAAAACTGTTTTTT. It yields the protein CASSTGRAEKLFF.

The CDR3 here is CAWSRGVNNQPQHF. The CDR3 DNA is TGTGCCTGGTCTAGGGGGGTCAACAATCAGCCCCAGCATTTT. The chain uses TRBV30 and TRBJ1-5; weak D call: TRBD1 (6 bases). V lost 5 bases, J lost 3 bases, and 14 bases lay in between. Germline lookup yields CDR1 GTSNPN and CDR2 SVGIG (reference sequence). CDR3 length: 14 residues.

This chain connects TRBV7-3 to TRBJ1-1; no firm D call. Germline assignment: CDR1 SGHTA and CDR2 FQGTGA. V dropped 5 bases and J dropped 2 bases, with 9 bases sitting between them. The CDR3 is 13 residues long. The CDR3 region is CASSPGSNTEAFF. In nucleotides, the CDR3 is TGTGCCAGCAGCCCAGGATCTAACACTGAAGCTTTCTTT.

This sequence joins TRBV12-5 and TRBJ1-3; D gene unclear. The V end was cut by 2 bases, the J end by 2 bases, with 4 bases between. This CDR3 is 13 amino acids long. Germline assignment: CDR1 LGHNT and CDR2 FRNRAP. The chain's CDR3 is CASGLWPGNTIYF. The CDR3 nucleotides read TGTGCTAGTGGTTTGTGGCCTGGAAACACCATATATTTT.

The V call is TRBV2, the J call TRBJ1-1; TRBD1 is a possible D gene (5 bases). There are 13 residues in the CDR3. Trimming removed 8 bases from V and 6 bases from J, with 16 bases in between. In germline, CDR1 is SNHLY, CDR2 FYNNEI. The CDR3: CASGAAPDAEAFF. CDR3 nucleotide sequence: TGTGCCAGCGGGGCGGCACCTGACGCTGAAGCTTTCTTT.

This clone was counted only a few times. The rearrangement uses TRBV2 and TRBJ1-2, with 9 bases identical to TRBD1. V gave up 5 bases and J gave up 4 bases; unmatched junction bases: 11. CDR1 and CDR2 (germline): SNHLY, FYNNEI. The CDR3 has 16 amino acids. The DNA for the CDR3 is TGTGCCAGCAGTCACAGACAGGGGGGCAGCTTCTATGGCTACACCTTC. Amino acid sequence: CASSHRQGGSFYGYTF.

This clone occurred a few times. V is TRBV10-3 and J is TRBJ1-1; D uncertain. This CDR3 has 14 amino acids. The germline gives CDR1 ENHRY, CDR2 SYGVKD. The V end lost 7 bases, the J end lost 2 bases, and 14 bases lay between the germline ends. The DNA for the CDR3 is TGTGCCATCACGAGGGAGGTGGGTAACACTGAAGCTTTCTTT. Protein sequence: CAITREVGNTEAFF.

V gene TRBV27 combines with J gene TRBJ1-5; no clear D gene. The V end lost 4 bases, the J end lost 9 bases, and 16 bases lay between the germline ends. The CDR3 sequence is 14 residues long. Germline-derived CDR1 and CDR2 are MNHEY and SMNVEV (reference sequence). The CDR3 protein is CASSSRRGLGPQHF. The CDR3 DNA is TGTGCCAGCAGTTCACGACGGGGTTTGGGGCCCCAGCATTTT.

The chain employs TRBV6-6 and TRBJ2-3; D remains unclear. Between the trimmed V and J ends, which lost 2 bases and 3 bases, there was a span of 12 bases. There are 15 residues in the CDR3. CDR1 and CDR2 from the germline V gene are MNHNY and SVGAGI (reference sequence). CDR3 loop: CASSYSDKTTDTQYF. The DNA of the CDR3 is TGTGCCAGCAGTTACAGCGATAAGACGACAGATACGCAGTATTTT.